The clone carrying this T cell receptor beta chain was found once. Antigen unknown. With survey level as its setting, the immunoSEQ assay was v3.0. Assay: immunoSEQ multiplex PCR; the TCRdb copy retains only in-frame clones and omits some. The sample has fewer than 20,000 clones, around 80% seen once. This sample is drawn from a study of long-term antiretroviral therapy in people with HIV. The study, taken as a whole, reports: The ART regimens used between 2004 and 2017 may be less effective than current ones. Pre-ART expanded clones dominated the repertoire at every time point. Even long-term ART left TRB diversity below transplant donor controls, despite gains.

CDR3 length: 15 residues. The germline gives CDR1 ENHRY, CDR2 SYGVKD. The V gene lost 3 bases and the J gene lost 0 bases, with 12 bases spanning the gap. There were no participants with HIV treated outside the United States. The chain combines TRBV10-3 with TRBJ2-7; D possibly matches TRBD1 or TRBD2 (5 bases each). This TCR came from a woman in her thirties or forties with HIV. This sample comprised unsorted PBMCs, obtained at the start of antiretroviral therapy, before treatment. CDR3 residues: CAISDGGTHSYEQYF. The DNA for the CDR3 is TGTGCCATCAGTGACGGTGGGACGCACTCCTACGAGCAGTACTTC.